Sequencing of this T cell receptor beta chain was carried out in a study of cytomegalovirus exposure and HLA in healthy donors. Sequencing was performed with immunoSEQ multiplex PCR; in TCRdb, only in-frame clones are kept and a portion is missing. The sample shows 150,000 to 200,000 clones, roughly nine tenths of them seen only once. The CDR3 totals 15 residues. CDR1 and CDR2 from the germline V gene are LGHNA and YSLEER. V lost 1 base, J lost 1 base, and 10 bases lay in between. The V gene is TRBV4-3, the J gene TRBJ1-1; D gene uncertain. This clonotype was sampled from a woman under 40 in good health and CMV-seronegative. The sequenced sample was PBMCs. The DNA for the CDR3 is TGCGCCAGCAGCCAAGTTTTCGGGGAGAACACTGAAGCTTTCTTT. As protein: CASSQVFGENTEAFF.